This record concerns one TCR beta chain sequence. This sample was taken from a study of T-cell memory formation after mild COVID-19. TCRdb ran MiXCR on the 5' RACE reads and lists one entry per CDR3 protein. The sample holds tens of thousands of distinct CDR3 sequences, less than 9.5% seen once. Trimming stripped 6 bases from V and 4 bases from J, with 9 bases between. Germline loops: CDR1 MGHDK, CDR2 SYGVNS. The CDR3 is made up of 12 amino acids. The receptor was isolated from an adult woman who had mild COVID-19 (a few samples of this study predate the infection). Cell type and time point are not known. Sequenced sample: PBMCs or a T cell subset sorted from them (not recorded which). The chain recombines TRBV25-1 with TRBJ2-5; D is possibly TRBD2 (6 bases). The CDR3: CASREGSETQYF. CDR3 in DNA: TGTGCCAGCAGGGAGGGATCAGAGACCCAGTACTTC.